Below, 24 T cell receptor beta chains from the same sample are listed, as sequenced in a study of shared clonotypes between healthy human individuals. CD45RO negativity and positive selection for CCR7 defined naive CD8 cells, a population that excluded terminally differentiated effector memory CD45RA+ cells. Clones were sequenced by immunoSEQ multiplex PCR, and TCRdb holds only the in-frame ones, with some missing. The sample contains about 2.1 million clones, approximately 94% of which appear only once. The source material was naive CD8+ T cells from PBMCs. The receptors were gathered from a man aged 18 to 29 in good health. Some clones in this sample may be carry-over from other donors' samples.

The genes are TRBV4-1 and TRBJ2-7; D not resolved. This CDR3 has 12 amino acids. V was cut by 1 base and J by 5 bases, with 6 bases left in between. CDR1 is MGHRA, CDR2 YSYEKL, per germline. The CDR3 region is CASSQGPNEQYF. The CDR3 DNA follows: TGCGCCAGCAGCCAAGGGCCCAACGAGCAGTACTTC.

The chain uses TRBV28 and TRBJ2-5; 7 bases are a match to TRBD1. After removal of 5 bases from V and 5 bases from J, the junction contained 11 bases not matched to a gene. CDR1 and CDR2 from the germline V gene are MDHEN and SYDVKM. The CDR3 consists of 15 residues. CDR3 DNA sequence: TGTGCCAGCAGTCCCTCAGACAGGGCGCGGGAGACCCAGTACTTC. Amino acids: CASSPSDRARETQYF.

The gene calls are TRBV27 and TRBJ2-2, with D perhaps TRBD2 (7 bases). V lost 4 bases and J 9 bases, leaving 9 bases between the germline ends. This CDR3 comprises 12 residues. The germline V gene encodes CDR1 MNHEY and CDR2 SMNVEV (reference sequence). CDR3 region: CASSWGGRELFF. CDR3 DNA sequence: TGTGCCAGCAGTTGGGGGGGCAGGGAGCTGTTTTTT.

V is TRBV19 and J is TRBJ2-1, with a tentative D call TRBD2 (6 bases). Per germline, CDR1 LNHDA and CDR2 SQIVND (reference sequence). This CDR3 has 17 residues. Trimming took off 3 bases at V and 0 bases at J, with 15 bases between the two ends. In DNA form, the CDR3 reads TGTGCCAGTAGTATTTTTTCTGGGGGACTCTCCTACAATGAGCAGTTCTTC. Amino acids: CASSIFSGGLSYNEQFF.

The J gene is TRBJ1-2, the V gene TRBV2, with a weak D call TRBD1 (6 bases). The germline V gene encodes CDR1 SNHLY and CDR2 FYNNEI. The CDR3 has 15 residues. The V gene lost 5 bases and the J gene lost 4 bases, with 17 bases spanning the gap. The CDR3 protein is CASSTGGQRSYGYTF. The CDR3 region has the DNA TGTGCCAGCAGTACCGGCGGACAGCGGAGCTATGGCTACACCTTC.

The V gene is TRBV18, the J gene TRBJ2-2; D is perhaps TRBD2 (7 bases). Germline V gives CDR1 KGHSH, CDR2 LQKENI. V gave up 1 base and J gave up 1 base, with 10 bases separating them. This CDR3 region has 16 residues. CDR3 residues: CASSPREGQNTGELFF. The CDR3 DNA reads TGTGCCAGCTCACCACGGGAGGGACAGAACACCGGGGAGCTGTTTTTT.

Comments on this clone: The same CDR3 can be traced to other DNA sequences in this sample. V and J are TRBV7-9 and TRBJ2-7; D ambiguous. The CDR3 has 13 residues. Trimming took 5 bases from V and 0 from J, leaving 8 bases between them. Germline assignment: CDR1 SEHNR and CDR2 FQNEAQ (reference sequence). The CDR3 sequence: CASSRKDSYEQYF. The CDR3 DNA is TGTGCCAGCAGCAGGAAGGACTCCTACGAGCAGTACTTC.

The J gene is TRBJ2-4, the V gene TRBV19; D assignment may be TRBD1 or TRBD2 (5 bases each). The CDR3 length is 15 residues. Germline V gene sequence: CDR1 LNHDA, CDR2 SQIVND (reference sequence). The V end lost 6 bases, the J end lost 6 bases, and 18 bases lay between the germline ends. The CDR3: CASSSSHGGGNIQYF. CDR3 in DNA: TGTGCCAGTAGCTCCTCACACGGTGGGGGAAACATTCAGTACTTC.

This chain uses TRBV27 with TRBJ1-2; D remains unclear. With 7 bases removed from V and 4 bases from J, the gap between germline ends came to 7 bases. This CDR3 is 11 amino acids long. CDR1 and CDR2 (germline): MNHEY, SMNVEV (reference sequence). DNA for the CDR3: TGTGCCAGCATGAACGGCTATGGCTACACCTTC. Its protein is CASMNGYGYTF.

The V and J genes are TRBV5-5 and TRBJ1-2; D is perhaps TRBD1 (6 bases). V was cut by 0 bases and J by 7 bases, with 10 bases left in between. The CDR3 consists of 13 residues. Germline assignment: CDR1 SGHKS and CDR2 YYEKEE (reference sequence). The CDR3 nucleotides read TGTGCCAGCAGCTTGGACAGGGTAGGTGGCTACACCTTC. This translates into CASSLDRVGGYTF.

J is TRBJ2-7 and V is TRBV2; 7 bases agree with TRBD2. Germline CDR1 is SNHLY and CDR2 is FYNNEI. The ends lost 4 bases at V and 1 base at J; junction bases unmatched: 10. The CDR3 covers 16 residues. This CDR3 is CASSGWSGLPSYEQYF. In DNA, the CDR3 is TGTGCCAGCAGTGGCTGGTCGGGACTACCTTCCTACGAGCAGTACTTC.

This sequence joins TRBV18 and TRBJ2-7; 7 bases are a match to TRBD1. Unmatched junction bases numbered 6, after V lost 3 bases and J lost 1 base. The CDR3 is 15 amino acids. Germline-derived CDR1 and CDR2 are KGHSH and LQKENI. Here the CDR3 DNA reads TGTGCCAGCTCACCTGTGGGACAGAGGTCCTACGAGCAGTACTTC. Translated, it gives CASSPVGQRSYEQYF.

The J gene is TRBJ2-6, the V gene TRBV29-1; D gene ambiguous. The CDR3 length is 16 residues. Between the trimmed V and J ends, which lost 5 bases and 0 bases, there was a span of 14 bases. Germline V gives CDR1 SQVTM, CDR2 ANQGSEA. CDR3 nucleotides: TGCAGCGTTCCCGGCCTGGCCGACTCTGGGGCCAACGTCCTGACTTTC. As protein: CSVPGLADSGANVLTF.

The chain employs TRBV28 and TRBJ2-1; TRBD2 aligns across 9 bases. J lost 0 bases, V lost 5 bases, and 14 bases had no gene match. The CDR3 length is 19 residues. The germline CDR1 and CDR2 sequences are MDHEN and SYDVKM. The CDR3 DNA reads TGTGCCAGCAGTCCCCGGTGGTCTAGCGGGATGACCTCCTACAATGAGCAGTTCTTC. As protein: CASSPRWSSGMTSYNEQFF.

The V and J genes are TRBV14 and TRBJ2-3; D ambiguous. CDR1 is SGHDN and CDR2 is FVKESK in the germline V gene. CDR3 length: 12 amino acids. Trimming removed 0 bases at V and 7 bases at J, with 5 bases between. The CDR3 DNA is TGTGCCAGCAGCCAAGACTTATATACGCAGTATTTT. This gives the protein CASSQDLYTQYF.

The chain couples TRBV7-2 to TRBJ2-3, with D possibly being TRBD1 or TRBD2 (5 bases each). Germline CDR1 is SGHTA and CDR2 is FQGNSA. The CDR3 sequence is 16 residues long. V gave up 6 bases and J gave up 0 bases, with 16 bases separating them. The CDR3 protein is CASRTPRGLSTDTQYF. The CDR3 coding sequence is TGTGCCAGCAGGACCCCCCGGGGCCTTAGCACAGATACGCAGTATTTT.

The gene calls are TRBV6-4 and TRBJ1-3; D is possibly TRBD1 (5 bases). CDR1 and CDR2 (germline): MRHNA, SNTAGT. This CDR3 has 17 residues. The V gene lost 6 bases and the J gene lost 0 bases, with 18 bases spanning the gap. CDR3 residues: CASRGSWDCRSGNTIYF. The CDR3 DNA reads as TGTGCCAGCAGGGGCAGTTGGGACTGTCGCTCTGGAAACACCATATATTTT.

This clone was counted between two and nine times. The gene calls are TRBV15 and TRBJ1-2; 7 nucleotides match TRBD1. The CDR3 consists of 14 residues. CDR1 and CDR2 (germline): LNHNV, YYDKDF (reference sequence). V was clipped by 0 bases and J by 9 bases; unmatched bases: 7. DNA for the CDR3: TGTGCCACCAGCAGAGAAGTTTGGGACAGACGCTACACCTTC. Its protein product is CATSREVWDRRYTF.

V and J are TRBV7-8 and TRBJ2-7; 8 positions match TRBD2. CDR3 length: 15 amino acids. V was clipped by 0 bases and J by 3 bases; unmatched bases: 4. Germline V CDR1 and CDR2: SGHVS, FQNEAQ. CDR3 region: CASSLAAGAVYEQYF. In DNA form, the CDR3 reads TGTGCCAGCAGCTTAGCAGCGGGAGCAGTCTACGAGCAGTACTTC.

The J gene is TRBJ2-3, the V gene TRBV28; D not resolved. CDR1 and CDR2 (germline): MDHEN, SYDVKM. V was shortened by 10 bases and J by 7 bases, with 12 bases between the two germline ends. This CDR3 is 11 amino acids long. The CDR3 nucleotides are TGTGCCATCGGCGGCTCGAATACGCAGTATTTT. It is translated as CAIGGSNTQYF.

The DNA for the CDR3 is TGTGCCAGCAGGCCTCAGGCCAGACCTAATGAAAAACTGTTTTTT. Translation gives CASRPQARPNEKLFF. The J gene is TRBJ1-4, the V gene TRBV2; D call uncertain. CDR3 length: 15 residues. Germline assignment: CDR1 SNHLY and CDR2 FYNNEI. Trimming took off 6 bases at V and 3 bases at J, with 14 bases between the two ends.

With regard to this clone: Other DNA sequences of this sample code for an identical CDR3. The gene calls are TRBV27 and TRBJ2-7; TRBD1 is a possible D gene (6 bases). The V gene's germline CDR1 is MNHEY and CDR2 SMNVEV (reference sequence). V was cut by 0 bases and J by 4 bases, with 7 bases left in between. This CDR3 region has 13 residues. The CDR3 is CASSLSGGYEQYF. In nucleotides, the CDR3 is TGTGCCAGCAGTTTATCAGGGGGATACGAGCAGTACTTC.

The sample holds a few counts of this clone. V usage is TRBV29-1 and J usage is TRBJ2-1; D is unresolved. The CDR3 extends over 12 amino acids. Trimming cost V 4 bases and J 3 bases, with 7 bases left between them. The V gene's germline CDR1 is SQVTM and CDR2 ANQGSEA. The CDR3 is CSVVLLYNEQFF. CDR3 bases: TGCAGCGTTGTACTCCTCTACAATGAGCAGTTCTTC.

The chain joins TRBV27 to TRBJ1-5; no reliable D call. Germline CDR1 reads MNHEY; CDR2 reads SMNVEV (reference sequence). The CDR3 length is 14 residues. The V end lost 4 bases, the J end lost 2 bases, and 9 bases lay between the germline ends. The CDR3 protein is CASSWTYGNQPQHF. CDR3 sequence (DNA): TGTGCCAGCAGTTGGACCTACGGCAATCAGCCCCAGCATTTT.